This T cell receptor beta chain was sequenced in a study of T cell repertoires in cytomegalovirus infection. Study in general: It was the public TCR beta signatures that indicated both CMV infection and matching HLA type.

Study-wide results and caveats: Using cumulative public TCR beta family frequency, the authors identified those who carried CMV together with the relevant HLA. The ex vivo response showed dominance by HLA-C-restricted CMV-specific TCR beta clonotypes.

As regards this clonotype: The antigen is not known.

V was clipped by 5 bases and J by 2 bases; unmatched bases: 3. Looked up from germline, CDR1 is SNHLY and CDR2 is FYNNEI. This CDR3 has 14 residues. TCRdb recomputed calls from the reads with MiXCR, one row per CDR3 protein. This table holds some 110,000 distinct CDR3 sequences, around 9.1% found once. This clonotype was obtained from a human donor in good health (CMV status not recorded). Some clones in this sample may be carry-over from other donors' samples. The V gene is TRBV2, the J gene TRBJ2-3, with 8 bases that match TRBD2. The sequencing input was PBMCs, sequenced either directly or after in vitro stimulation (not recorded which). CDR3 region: CASSRAGVTDTQYF. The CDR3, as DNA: TGTGCCAGCAGTCGAGCGGGGGTCACAGATACGCAGTATTTT.